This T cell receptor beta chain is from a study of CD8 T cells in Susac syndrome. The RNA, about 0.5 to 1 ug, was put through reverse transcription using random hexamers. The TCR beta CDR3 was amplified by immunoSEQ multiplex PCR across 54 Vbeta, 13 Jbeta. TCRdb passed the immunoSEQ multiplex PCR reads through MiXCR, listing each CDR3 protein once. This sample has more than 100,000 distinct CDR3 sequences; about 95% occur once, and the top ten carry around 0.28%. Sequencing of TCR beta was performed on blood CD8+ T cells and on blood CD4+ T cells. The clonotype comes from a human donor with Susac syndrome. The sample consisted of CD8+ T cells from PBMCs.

CDR3 DNA: TGTGCCAGCAGTGATTCGGCAGGGGATAACTCTGGAAACACCATATATTTT. Translating gives CASSDSAGDNSGNTIYF. This chain links TRBV25-1 with TRBJ1-3, with D perhaps matching TRBD1 (6 bases). Trimming pared 3 bases from V and 0 bases from J, leaving 15 bases between. The CDR3 is 17 amino acids. Germline-derived CDR1 and CDR2 are MGHDK and SYGVNS. The whole variable domain, remainder taken from reference TRBV25-1 and TRBJ1-3, is EADIYQTPRYLVIGTGKKITLECSQTMGHDKMYWYQQDPGMELHLIHYSYGVNSTEKGDLSSESTVSRIRTEHFPLTLESARPSHTSQYLCASSDSAGDNSGNTIYFGEGSWLTVV.